This entry lists 21 T cell receptor beta chains sequenced from one sample in a study of blood T cell repertoires in COVID-19. The data were produced by immunoSEQ multiplex PCR, yet TCRdb's version contains in-frame clones alone and is incomplete. The table lists over 100,000 clones, more than 85% of them singletons. Sequenced input: peripheral blood. The source of these receptors is a human donor in a cohort sampled during active COVID-19.

The chain has TRBV28 and TRBJ1-6; D is ambiguous. The CDR3 length is 14 residues. Germline V CDR1 and CDR2: MDHEN, SYDVKM. Trimming took 6 bases from V and 8 from J, leaving 14 bases between them. CDR3 sequence reads: CASSRGTSHSPLHF. CDR3 DNA: TGTGCCAGCAGCCGGGGAACATCCCATTCACCCCTCCACTTT.

The chain joins TRBV27 to TRBJ1-1, with D possibly TRBD1 on 5 matching bases. V gave up 7 bases and J gave up 0 bases, with 15 bases separating them. Germline assignment: CDR1 MNHEY and CDR2 SMNVEV (reference sequence). CDR3 length: 15 amino acids. In DNA, the CDR3 is TGTGCCAGCAAAATCTACGGGGGGATGAACACTGAAGCTTTCTTT. Amino acids: CASKIYGGMNTEAFF.

The chain joins TRBV7-8 to TRBJ2-1; maybe TRBD1 (5 bases). V gave up 1 base and J gave up 0 bases, with 10 bases separating them. CDR1 SGHVS and CDR2 FQNEAQ come from the germline V gene. This CDR3 contains 16 residues. The CDR3 DNA is TGTGCCAGCAGCTTAGAAGGACAAGTCTCCTACAATGAGCAGTTCTTC. Protein sequence: CASSLEGQVSYNEQFF.

The chain uses TRBV29-1 and TRBJ1-1; the D is unclear. Per germline, CDR1 SQVTM and CDR2 ANQGSEA. V dropped 7 bases and J dropped 3 bases, with 15 bases sitting between them. This CDR3 has 13 residues. As DNA, the CDR3 is TGCAGCGCCGGGGTTGGTCCGTACACTGAAGCTTTCTTT. Translation: CSAGVGPYTEAFF.

The chain carries TRBV6-1 and TRBJ1-4, with D perhaps TRBD1 (5 bases). Per the germline V gene, CDR1 is MNHNS and CDR2 is SASEGT. Trimming shortened V by 2 bases and J by 2 bases, and 15 bases separated the two germline ends. This CDR3 is 17 amino acids long. This CDR3 is CASSERVRGVTNEKLFF. The CDR3 DNA is TGTGCCAGCAGTGAAAGGGTCCGGGGGGTGACTAATGAAAAACTGTTTTTT.

The V and J genes are TRBV25-1 and TRBJ1-4; possible D gene TRBD1, 6 bases. This CDR3 is built from 16 residues. Germline V lookup: CDR1 MGHDK, CDR2 SYGVNS. Trimming stripped 3 bases from V and 4 bases from J, with 15 bases between. The CDR3 DNA reads as TGTGCCAGCAGTGACTCTCAGGGGTCTCTTAATGAAAAACTGTTTTTT. Translated, it gives CASSDSQGSLNEKLFF.

DNA of the CDR3: TGCGCCAGCAGCTTTGAGACAGCGATGAACACCGGGGAGCTGTTTTTT. Translated: CASSFETAMNTGELFF. V is TRBV5-1 and J is TRBJ2-2; perhaps TRBD1 as D (5 bases). V was trimmed by 2 bases and J by 1 base, leaving 12 bases between them. The V gene's germline CDR1 is SGHRS and CDR2 YFSETQ. The CDR3 is 16 amino acids.

This clone was observed a few times. This chain joins TRBV7-9 and TRBJ2-7; D may be TRBD2 (5 bases). The CDR3 spans 13 residues. The germline V gene has CDR1 SEHNR and CDR2 FQNEAQ (reference sequence). Trimming removed 5 bases at V and 2 bases at J, with 10 bases between. The CDR3 loop reads CASSPGSPYEQYF. CDR3 bases: TGTGCCAGCAGCCCGGGGAGCCCCTACGAGCAGTACTTC.

The chain combines TRBV6-5 with TRBJ1-1, with D unresolved. Trimming cost V 5 bases and J 1 base, with 5 bases left between them. Germline CDR1 and CDR2: MNHEY and SVGAGI. The CDR3 consists of 12 residues. The CDR3 sequence: CASSPGNTEAFF. DNA of the CDR3: TGTGCCAGCAGTCCAGGGAACACTGAAGCTTTCTTT.

Ten or more counts support this clone. The rearrangement uses TRBV29-1 and TRBJ2-1; TRBD2 might be the D (7 bases). CDR3 length equals 13 residues. Germline lookup yields CDR1 SQVTM and CDR2 ANQGSEA. V dropped 5 bases and J dropped 4 bases, with 12 bases sitting between them. CDR3 DNA: TGCAGCGTTCAAGGGGGGGGTTACAATGAGCAGTTCTTC. This codes for CSVQGGGYNEQFF.

The chain is built from TRBV28 and TRBJ1-6; no reliable D call. Germline lookup yields CDR1 MDHEN and CDR2 SYDVKM. V shed 2 bases and J shed 13 bases, with 6 bases lying between them. This CDR3 comprises 11 residues. The chain's CDR3 is CASSLSGPLHF. Here the CDR3 DNA reads TGTGCCAGCAGTTTAAGCGGGCCCCTCCACTTT. Drawing the rest from reference TRBV28 and TRBJ1-6, the complete variable domain is DVKVTQSSRYLVKRTGEKVFLECVQDMDHENMFWYRQDPGLGLRLIYFSYDVKMKEKGDIPEGYSVSREKKERFSLILESASTNQTSMYLCASSLSGPLHFGNGTRLTVT.

The chain has TRBV19 and TRBJ2-7, with D possibly matching TRBD1 (6 bases). The V gene's germline CDR1 is LNHDA and CDR2 SQIVND (reference sequence). Trimming removed 5 bases from V and 3 bases from J, with 14 bases in between. The CDR3 runs to 14 residues. Here the CDR3 DNA reads TGTGCCAGTAGTTTAACGACAGGCCTCTACGAGCAGTACTTC. Translation gives CASSLTTGLYEQYF.

The V and J genes are TRBV4-1 and TRBJ2-1, with TRBD1 matching over 12 bases. V was clipped by 1 base and J by 8 bases; unmatched bases: 6. CDR3 length equals 16 residues. Per germline, CDR1 MGHRA and CDR2 YSYEKL. The DNA of the CDR3 is TGCGCCAGCAGCCAAGTGGGGACAGGGGGCATCGATGAGCAGTTCTTC. This codes for CASSQVGTGGIDEQFF.

The chain is built from TRBV18 and TRBJ1-4; unclear D gene. V lost 5 bases and J 8 bases, leaving 12 bases between the germline ends. Germline CDR1 and CDR2: KGHSH and LQKENI. CDR3 length equals 13 residues. The CDR3 region is CASSLPGTEKLFF. The DNA of the CDR3 is TGTGCCAGCTCATTACCAGGAACCGAAAAACTGTTTTTT.

The chain uses TRBV27 and TRBJ2-1; TRBD2 aligns across 10 bases. V was pared by 3 bases and J by 4 bases, with 3 bases of the junction left unmatched. The CDR3 contains 15 residues. From germline, CDR1 is MNHEY and CDR2 SMNVEV (reference sequence). The CDR3, as DNA: TGTGCCAGCAGTTTCCAAGCGGGAGGGTACAATGAGCAGTTCTTC. It codes for CASSFQAGGYNEQFF.

The chain couples TRBV2 to TRBJ1-2; 7 positions match TRBD1. Germline V CDR1 and CDR2: SNHLY, FYNNEI. The trim removed 3 bases at V and 2 bases at J, leaving 3 bases unmatched. The CDR3 spans 14 residues. CDR3 in amino acids: CASSEGQRNYGYTF. DNA of the CDR3: TGTGCCAGCAGTGAGGGACAGCGAAACTATGGCTACACCTTC.

This clone was seen more than once but under ten times. V is TRBV3-1 (or the pseudogene TRBV3-2) and J is TRBJ2-5, with TRBD2 identical over 13 bases. Germline CDR1 reads LGHDT; CDR2 reads YNNKEL (reference sequence). V trimming: 1 base; J trimming: 4 bases; junction bases outside the gene matches: 0. The CDR3 has 15 residues. CDR3 amino acids: CASSQGLAGGETQYF. DNA of the CDR3: TGTGCCAGCAGCCAAGGACTAGCGGGGGGAGAGACCCAGTACTTC.

The rearrangement joins TRBV28 to TRBJ2-6; TRBD1 might be the D (6 bases). CDR1 is MDHEN and CDR2 is SYDVKM in the germline V gene. The CDR3 is 18 residues long. The V end was cut by 3 bases, the J end by 2 bases, with 17 bases between. This CDR3 reads CASSFPTGFSTGANVLTF. CDR3 DNA sequence: TGTGCCAGCAGTTTCCCTACAGGGTTTTCTACTGGGGCCAACGTCCTGACTTTC.

The chain is built from TRBV6-5 and TRBJ2-5; TRBD2 matches at 7 bases. The CDR3 totals 15 residues. Germline V gives CDR1 MNHEY, CDR2 SVGAGI. The trim removed 6 bases at V and 2 bases at J, leaving 9 bases unmatched. The CDR3 spells CASSPLTSAQETQYF. As DNA, the CDR3 is TGTGCCAGCAGCCCATTAACTAGCGCTCAAGAGACCCAGTACTTC.

CDR3 DNA: TGTGCCAGCAGCCCCGGAGGGTATTATCAGCCCCAGCATTTT. This sequence encodes CASSPGGYYQPQHF. The gene calls are TRBV27 and TRBJ1-5; D is unresolved. The CDR3 is 14 amino acids. The germline gives CDR1 MNHEY, CDR2 SMNVEV (reference sequence). V was cut by 6 bases and J by 5 bases, with 14 bases left in between.

This clone was seen a single time. This chain joins TRBV13 and TRBJ1-2, with D perhaps matching TRBD1 (6 bases). This CDR3 has 12 amino acids. V was shortened by 4 bases and J by 5 bases, with 8 bases between the two germline ends. Germline V gives CDR1 PRHDT, CDR2 FYEKMQ (reference sequence). CDR3 in DNA: TGTGCCAGCAGCTGGGACACGTATGGCTACACCTTC. It specifies CASSWDTYGYTF.